Below, one TCR beta chain is given with its context. No antigen is known for it. The naive gate required viable CD3+CD4+ or CD3+CD8+ cells with CCR7+CD45RA+CD45RO-CD95-CD27+CD28+ phenotype. The related graft donor's blood sample was taken on the day of bone marrow donation. This sample stems from a study of T cells after posttransplantation cyclophosphamide. Per germline, CDR1 MGHRA and CDR2 YSYEKL. V was cut by 3 bases and J by 0 bases, with 9 bases left in between. The CDR3 is 15 residues long. Only in-frame clones appear in the TCRdb table, and some are missing; sequencing was by immunoSEQ multiplex PCR. The data hold about 30,000 clones, with 91% observed a single time. Study outcomes and limitations: After PTCy, TRB diversity resembled that of CNI/methotrexate controls. Tissue-infiltrating T cells from skin or gut overlapped little with blood T cells. Later post-transplant blood repertoires were often dominated by donor CD8+ memory clones.

The chain recombines TRBV4-1 with TRBJ2-1, with D possibly being TRBD2 (6 bases). Sequencing input: naive CD4+ T cells sorted from blood. The TCR comes from a young man in good health and a related stem cell transplant donor. The CDR3 region is CASSQLASSYNEQFF. CDR3 sequence (DNA): TGCGCCAGCAGCCAGCTAGCGAGCTCCTACAATGAGCAGTTCTTC.